This T cell receptor (beta chain) was captured by sequencing in a study of T-cell memory formation after mild COVID-19. As concerns this clonotype: Its antigen is undetermined.

CDR3 length equals 12 residues. J gave up 8 bases and V 5 bases, and 3 bases lay outside the gene matches. TCRdb passed the 5' RACE reads through MiXCR, listing each CDR3 protein once. The table records 350,000 to 500,000 distinct CDR3 sequences, about a sixth of them present only once. Regarding the study as a whole: Contracting clones, day 15 to 85, had balanced CD4/CD8, and later expanders favored CD4+.

Sequenced sample: PBMCs or a T cell subset sorted from them (not recorded which). This clonotype was obtained from a young man who had mild COVID-19 (a few samples of this study predate the infection). Cell type and time point are not known. The gene calls are TRBV12-3 or TRBV12-4 and TRBJ1-1; 9 bases are shared with TRBD1. The CDR3 here is CASSGQGLEAFF. In DNA form, the CDR3 reads TGTGCCAGCAGTGGACAGGGGCTCGAAGCTTTCTTT.